This T cell receptor beta chain comes out of a study of CD8+CD57+ T cells in acquired aplastic anemia. As for the study in general: DNA per sorted CD4+ or CD8+ sample ranged about 0.2 to 30 ug, averaging around 3.2 ug. Findings of the study overall: Significance was not reached for CD8+ Simpson's diversity between patients and controls.

Genomic DNA, the template, was used for profiling of the TCR beta VDJ and CDR3. A single record per CDR3 protein comes from TCRdb applying MiXCR to the reads. The sample carries a few hundred thousand distinct CDR3 sequences, about 59% recorded once. Comments on this clonotype: Its specificity is not known.

This CDR3 has 12 amino acids. CDR1 and CDR2 (germline): KGHDR, SFDVKD. The V end was cut by 11 bases, the J end by 5 bases, with 12 bases between. The clonotype comes from a human donor in good health. The sequenced material came from sorted CD4+, CD8+, or CD8+CD57+ T cells (not recorded which) from PBMCs. The chain joins TRBV24-1 to TRBJ2-1; a possible D gene is TRBD2 (5 bases). The CDR3 loop is CASGFVNNEQFF. CDR3 nucleotide sequence: TGTGCCAGCGGGTTCGTCAACAATGAGCAGTTCTTC.